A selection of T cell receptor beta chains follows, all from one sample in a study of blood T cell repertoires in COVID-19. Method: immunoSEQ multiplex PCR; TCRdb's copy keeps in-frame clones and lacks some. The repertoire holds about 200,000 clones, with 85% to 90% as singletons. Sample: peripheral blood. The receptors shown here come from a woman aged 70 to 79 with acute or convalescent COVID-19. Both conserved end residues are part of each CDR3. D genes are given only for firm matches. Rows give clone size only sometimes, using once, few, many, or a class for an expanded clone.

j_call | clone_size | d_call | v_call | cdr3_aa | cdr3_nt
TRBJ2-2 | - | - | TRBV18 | CASSPAGATTGELFF | TGTGCCAGCTCCCCTGCGGGGGCGACTACCGGGGAGCTGTTTTTT
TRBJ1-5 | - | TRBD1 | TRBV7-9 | CASSGQGVVGNQPQHF | TGTGCCAGCAGTGGACAGGGGGTGGTGGGAAATCAGCCCCAGCATTTT
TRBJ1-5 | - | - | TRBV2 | CASTEGNQPQHF | TGTGCCAGCACGGAGGGCAATCAGCCCCAGCATTTT
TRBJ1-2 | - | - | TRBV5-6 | CASSLQGRLFYGYTF | TGTGCCAGCAGCTTACAGGGACGCCTCTTCTATGGCTACACCTTC
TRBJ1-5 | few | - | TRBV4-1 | CASSLAQQVSNQPQHF | TGCGCCAGCAGCCTAGCCCAACAGGTTAGCAATCAGCCCCAGCATTTT
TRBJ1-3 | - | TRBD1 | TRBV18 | CASGRQGNSGNTIYF | TGTGCCAGCGGTCGACAGGGAAACTCTGGAAACACCATATATTTT
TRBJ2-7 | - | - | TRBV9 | CASSVAHSSHEQYF | TGTGCCAGCAGCGTAGCGCACAGTTCCCACGAGCAGTACTTC
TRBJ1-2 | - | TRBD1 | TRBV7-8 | CASSHRTGAYYGYTF | TGTGCCAGCAGCCACCGGACAGGGGCTTACTATGGCTACACCTTC
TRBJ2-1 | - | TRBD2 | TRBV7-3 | CASSLTFSGIRSEEQFF | TGTGCCAGCAGCTTAACCTTTAGCGGGATACGATCCGAAGAGCAGTTCTTC
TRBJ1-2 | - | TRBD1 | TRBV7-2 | CASSFGTGKYGYTF | TGTGCCAGCAGCTTCGGGACAGGGAAATATGGCTACACCTTC
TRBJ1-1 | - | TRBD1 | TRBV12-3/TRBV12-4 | CASRRGQLEAFF | TGTGCCAGCAGAAGGGGACAGCTTGAAGCTTTCTTT
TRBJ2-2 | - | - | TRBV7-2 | CASSYGREFTGELFF | TGTGCCAGCAGCTATGGACGGGAATTCACCGGGGAGCTGTTTTTT
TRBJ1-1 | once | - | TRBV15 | CATSRRLDSEAFF | TGTGCCACCAGCAGACGATTAGACTCTGAAGCTTTCTTT
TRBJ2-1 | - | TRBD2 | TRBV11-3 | CASSTLAGGLFF | TGTGCCAGCAGCACCCTAGCGGGGGGTTTGTTCTTC
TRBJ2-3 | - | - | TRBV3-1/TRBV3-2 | CASSQYADTQYF | TGTGCCAGCAGCCAGTATGCAGATACGCAGTATTTT
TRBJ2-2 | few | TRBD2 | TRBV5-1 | CASSPPGLAGDGGELFF | TGCGCCAGCAGCCCTCCGGGACTAGCGGGAGATGGCGGGGAGCTGTTTTTT
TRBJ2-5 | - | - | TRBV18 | CASSQGQVETQYF | TGTGCCAGCTCACAAGGACAAGTAGAGACCCAGTACTTC
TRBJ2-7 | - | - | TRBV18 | CASSPQSSASYEQYF | TGTGCCAGCTCACCACAATCGAGCGCCTCCTACGAGCAGTACTTC
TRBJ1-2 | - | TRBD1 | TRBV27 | CASSKDRGENYGYTF | TGTGCCAGCAGTAAAGACAGGGGCGAGAACTATGGCTACACCTTC
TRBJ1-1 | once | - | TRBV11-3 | CASSLVGGTEAFF | TGTGCCAGCAGTTTGGTCGGGGGCACTGAAGCTTTCTTT
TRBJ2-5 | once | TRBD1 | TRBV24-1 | CATSDLKQGAVGETQYF | TGTGCCACCAGTGATTTAAAACAGGGGGCGGTCGGAGAGACCCAGTACTTC
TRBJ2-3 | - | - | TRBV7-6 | CASSLGGGSGADTQYF | TGTGCCAGCAGCTTAGGCGGCGGGTCGGGGGCAGATACGCAGTATTTT
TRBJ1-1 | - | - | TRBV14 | CASSHNLNTEAFF | TGTGCCAGCAGCCATAATTTGAACACTGAAGCTTTCTTT
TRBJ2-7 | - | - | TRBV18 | CASSPRVGGYEQYF | TGTGCCAGCTCACCAAGGGTTGGGGGGTACGAGCAGTACTTC
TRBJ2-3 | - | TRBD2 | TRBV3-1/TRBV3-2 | CASSFRGLAPTDTQYF | TGTGCCAGCAGCTTCCGAGGACTAGCACCCACAGATACGCAGTATTTT
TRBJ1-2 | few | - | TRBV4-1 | CASSQGMGYTF | TGCGCCAGCAGCCAAGGTATGGGCTACACCTTC
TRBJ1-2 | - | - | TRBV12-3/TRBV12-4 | CASGMSGNYGYTF | TGTGCCAGCGGGATGTCAGGGAACTATGGCTACACCTTC
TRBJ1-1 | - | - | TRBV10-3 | CAISERQAGNTEAFF | TGTGCCATCAGTGAAAGGCAGGCGGGGAACACTGAAGCTTTCTTT
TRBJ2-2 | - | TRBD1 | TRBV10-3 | CAIIKGDSVNTGELFF | TGTGCCATCATAAAGGGGGACAGCGTAAACACCGGGGAGCTGTTTTTT
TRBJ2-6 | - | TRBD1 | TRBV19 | CASSTRRDRGWAGANVLTF | TGTGCCAGTAGTACCCGCCGGGACAGGGGTTGGGCTGGGGCCAACGTCCTGACTTTC
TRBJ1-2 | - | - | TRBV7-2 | CASRPGGEGYGYTF | TGTGCCAGCAGGCCCGGGGGGGAGGGCTATGGCTACACCTTC
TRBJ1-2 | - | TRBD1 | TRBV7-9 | CASSPRTGRIVYGYTF | TGTGCCAGCAGCCCCCGGACAGGGAGGATCGTCTATGGCTACACCTTC
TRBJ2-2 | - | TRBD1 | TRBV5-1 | CASTAGTGSPGELFF | TGCGCCAGCACCGCCGGGACAGGGAGTCCCGGGGAGCTGTTTTTT
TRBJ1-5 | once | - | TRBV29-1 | CSGGRGRQPQHF | TGCAGCGGCGGAAGGGGAAGGCAGCCCCAGCATTTT
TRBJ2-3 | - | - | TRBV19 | CASSNRIFLSTDTQYF | TGTGCCAGTAGTAACAGGATATTCCTTAGCACAGATACGCAGTATTTT
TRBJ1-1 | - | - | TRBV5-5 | CASSLGVNTEAFF | TGTGCCAGCAGCTTAGGAGTGAACACTGAAGCTTTCTTT
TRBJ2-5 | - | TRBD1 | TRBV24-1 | CATRKGTGRQETQYF | TGTGCCACCAGGAAAGGGACAGGGCGTCAAGAGACCCAGTACTTC
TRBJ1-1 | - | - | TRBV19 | CASSTFSVGGTEAFF | TGTGCCAGTAGTACGTTCTCCGTGGGGGGCACTGAAGCTTTCTTT
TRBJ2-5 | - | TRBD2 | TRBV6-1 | CASSEGASGAIETQYF | TGTGCCAGCAGTGAAGGGGCTAGCGGGGCAATAGAGACCCAGTACTTC
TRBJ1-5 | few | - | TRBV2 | CASSEAQGHQPQHF | TGTGCCAGCAGTGAGGCCCAGGGTCATCAGCCCCAGCATTTT
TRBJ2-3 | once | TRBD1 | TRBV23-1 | CASSQLWDRNTDTQYF | TGCGCCAGCAGTCAGCTTTGGGACAGAAACACAGATACGCAGTATTTT
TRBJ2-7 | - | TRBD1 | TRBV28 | CASSQPGTGVYEQYF | TGTGCCAGCAGCCAGCCGGGGACAGGGGTGTACGAGCAGTACTTC
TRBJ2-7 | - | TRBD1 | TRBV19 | CASTRAGTGNYEQYF | TGTGCCAGTACCAGAGCCGGGACAGGGAATTACGAGCAGTACTTC
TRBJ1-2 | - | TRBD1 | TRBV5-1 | CASSLSPDRANYGYTF | TGCGCCAGCAGCTTATCACCGGACAGGGCTAACTATGGCTACACCTTC
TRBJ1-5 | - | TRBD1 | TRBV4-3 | CASSQDSGQGTQPQHF | TGCGCCAGCAGCCAAGATTCTGGACAGGGGACTCAGCCCCAGCATTTT
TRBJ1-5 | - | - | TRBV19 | CASSMERNQPQHF | TGTGCCAGTAGTATGGAGCGGAATCAGCCCCAGCATTTT
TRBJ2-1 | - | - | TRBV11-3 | CASSAGMDEQFF | TGTGCCAGCAGCGCGGGCATGGATGAGCAGTTCTTC
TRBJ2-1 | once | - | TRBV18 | CASSIRAGQDNNEQFF | TGTGCCAGCTCCATCAGGGCGGGGCAGGATAACAATGAGCAGTTCTTC
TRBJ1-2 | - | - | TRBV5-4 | CASSLDRDYGYTF | TGTGCCAGCAGCTTGGACAGGGACTATGGCTACACCTTC